This T cell receptor (beta chain) was identified in a study of blood T cell repertoires in COVID-19 (dated by TCRdb to the early 2020s). In terms of the full investigation: The collaborator samples originated in the United States, Italy and Spain and spanned the acute and convalescent phases of COVID-19. The material from the prospective study consisted of cDNA or gDNA derived from T cells, B-cell-depleted T cells, or PBMCs. The dataset comprised deeply sampled blood TCRbeta repertoires from subjects exposed to, actively infected with, or recovered from COVID-19. The samples were drawn from two sources: the first 160 participants of the ongoing ImmuneRACE study, and about 1,300 subjects contributed by 6 global collaborators. Sample metadata almost always included a de-identified subject ID, COVID-19 status, age in years and sex. Where HLA class I and class II types were available, the types were taken from metadata supplied by the sample provider, not from assay-based typing. The repertoires were released in a freely available public database meant as a resource for research on the immune response to SARS-CoV-2. The full study reports these points: Clinical and demographic metadata were provided uncurated, with the amount varying by source and participant.

A second Seattle source provided samples from volunteer blood donors who had recovered from COVID-19. Each collaborating institution followed its own protocols to collect whole blood in K2EDTA tubes. For TCRbeta analysis, collaborators shipped samples in one of three forms: frozen whole blood, isolated PBMCs, or DNA extracted from either of those sample types. The germline V gene (reference sequence) provides CDR1 MNHEY and CDR2 SMNVEV. The CDR3 sequence holds 16 residues, the cysteine and phenylalanine included. Only the CDR3 DNA stays, 48 bases, in frame from base 1. A distance of 20 bases separates the germline ends of V and J, which lose 5 bases and 4 bases respectively. The immunoSEQ Assay, a bias-controlled multiplex PCR, was used to amplify TCRbeta CDR3 regions from genomic DNA. As for the original processing: Nucleated cell counts per sample were estimated from amplification of reference gene primers within the assay. To quantify the absolute abundance of each unique TCRbeta CDR3 rearrangement, sequence reads were collapsed and filtered. For each sample, productive Simpson clonality was calculated as the square root of Simpson's diversity index across productive rearrangements. Imported from immuneACCESS, the table was reduced by TCRdb to in-frame sequences with V and J called. These copies leave out some clones; in studies compared against another copy, an unresolved V gene accounts for under half, and the cause of the remainder is not known. The V and J calls and clone size come from that table; D and trimming were worked out from the DNA. The sample table holds 100,000 to 150,000 clones, of which approximately 84% were seen once. Of the sample, 9.5% to 15% is held by the ten largest clones.

Concerning this clone: Its antigen is not yet known. No much larger clonotype is one base removed from it; base qualities were not supplied.

The sample was peripheral blood. The V and J segments used are TRBV27 and TRBJ1-2; TRBD1 might be the D gene, on 5 matching bases. The origin of this receptor is a woman in her 30s who had recovered from COVID-19. The encoded CDR3 is CASSPVLTAPGYGYTF. The nucleotide sequence is given as TGTGCCAGCAGTCCAGTCTTGACAGCCCCTGGCTATGGCTACACCTTC.